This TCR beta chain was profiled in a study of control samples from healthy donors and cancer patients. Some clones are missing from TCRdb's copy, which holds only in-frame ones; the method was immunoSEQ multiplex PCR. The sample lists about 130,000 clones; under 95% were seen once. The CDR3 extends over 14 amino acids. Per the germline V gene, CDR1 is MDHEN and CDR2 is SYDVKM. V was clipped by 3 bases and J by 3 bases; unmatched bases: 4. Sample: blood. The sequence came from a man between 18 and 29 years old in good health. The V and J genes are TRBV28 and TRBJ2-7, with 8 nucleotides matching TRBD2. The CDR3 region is CASSFRGGLYEQYF. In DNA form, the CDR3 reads TGTGCCAGCAGTTTCCGGGGGGGCCTCTACGAGCAGTACTTC.